Shown below are 15 T cell receptor beta chains from a single sample sequenced in a study of blood T cells in healthy people across ages. Using a J-beta primer mix together with a sample-barcoded 5' primer, a second PCR was run for roughly 6 to 12 cycles. TCRdb recomputed calls from the 5' RACE reads with MiXCR, one row per CDR3 protein. The sample includes just over 800,000 distinct CDR3 sequences, around 68% of them seen just once. Input material: blood. The source is a man in his thirties or forties in good health.

This chain uses TRBV7-6 with TRBJ1-4; TRBD1 might be the D (6 bases). The V gene's germline CDR1 is SGHVS and CDR2 FNYEAQ. The germline V and J ends were trimmed by 5 bases and 3 bases, with 16 bases remaining between them. CDR3 length equals 16 residues. The CDR3 DNA is TGTGCCAGCAGCCCGCGACCGGGACACTCTAATGAAAAACTGTTTTTT. This gives the protein CASSPRPGHSNEKLFF.

The rearrangement joins TRBV2 to TRBJ2-1; 11 nucleotides agree with TRBD2. The trim removed 7 bases at V and 3 bases at J, leaving 5 bases unmatched. The CDR3 is 15 residues long. Germline V gene data show CDR1 as SNHLY and CDR2 as FYNNEI. CDR3 sequence: CASISGGASYNEQFF. The CDR3 coding sequence is TGTGCCAGCATTAGCGGGGGGGCCAGCTACAATGAGCAGTTCTTC.

This chain uses TRBV3-1 with TRBJ2-3; D call uncertain. From germline, CDR1 is LGHDT and CDR2 YNNKEL (reference sequence). CDR3 length: 10 amino acids. The V gene lost 9 bases and the J gene lost 7 bases, with 8 bases spanning the gap. The CDR3 DNA is TGTGCCAGATTATGTTATACGCAGTATTTT. Translated, it gives CARLCYTQYF.

The chain combines TRBV10-3 with TRBJ2-1; 12 positions agree with TRBD2. CDR1 ENHRY and CDR2 SYGVKD come from the germline V gene. The CDR3 contains 14 residues. V lost 9 bases to trimming and J lost 8 bases; unmatched junction nucleotides: 8. CDR3 DNA sequence: TGTGCCATAGCCACTAGCGGGGGGCCCGATGAGCAGTTCTTC. Residues: CAIATSGGPDEQFF.

This rearrangement joins TRBV29-1 to TRBJ2-7, with unresolved D. This CDR3 comprises 12 residues. Trimming cost V 0 bases and J 5 bases, with 8 bases left between them. Germline assignment: CDR1 SQVTM and CDR2 ANQGSEA. The chain's CDR3 is CSVEDLPHEQYF. The DNA for the CDR3 is TGCAGCGTTGAAGACCTCCCTCACGAGCAGTACTTC.

This chain joins TRBV7-3 and TRBJ2-1, with TRBD2 matching over 9 bases. Trimming cost V 5 bases and J 7 bases; bases outside gene matches: 9. The CDR3 has 15 residues. Germline-derived CDR1 and CDR2 are SGHTA and FQGTGA. The chain's CDR3 is CASSPRIAGENEQFF. The CDR3 nucleotides read TGTGCCAGCAGCCCACGGATAGCGGGGGAGAATGAGCAGTTCTTC.

The chain has TRBV18 and TRBJ2-1, with D possibly matching TRBD1 (5 bases). Trimming pared 6 bases from V and 0 bases from J, leaving 15 bases between. CDR3 length equals 16 residues. Germline V CDR1 and CDR2: KGHSH, LQKENI. This chain's CDR3 is CASSPGGQGSYNEQFF. CDR3 bases: TGTGCCAGCTCTCCCGGTGGGCAGGGCTCCTACAATGAGCAGTTCTTC.

The V call is TRBV21-1, the J call TRBJ2-6; TRBD1, the table's D call, was not compared with the DNA. TRBV21-1 is designated a pseudogene. This CDR3 is built from 17 residues. The CDR3 spells CASNTGTKLSGANVLTF. Written as DNA, the CDR3 is TGTGCCAGCAACACCGGGACAAAACTCTCTGGGGCCAACGTCCTGACTTTC.

The V gene is TRBV2, the J gene TRBJ2-1, with TRBD1 matching over 8 bases. There are 14 residues in the CDR3. The germline gives CDR1 SNHLY, CDR2 FYNNEI. Losses at the gene ends were 7 bases for V and 11 bases for J; bases not matched to a gene: 13. The CDR3 DNA is TGTGCCAGCACCGGACAGGGCAGTAGGCAGCAGCAGTTCTTC. As protein: CASTGQGSRQQQFF.

This chain connects TRBV7-2 to TRBJ1-6; D is undetermined. There are 14 residues in the CDR3. Trimming stripped 1 base from V and 9 bases from J, with 10 bases between. From germline, CDR1 is SGHTA and CDR2 FQGNSA. The CDR3 protein is CASSLVRVTSPLHF. For the CDR3, the DNA is TGTGCCAGCAGCTTAGTACGTGTAACTTCACCCCTCCACTTT.

The rearrangement joins TRBV7-2 to TRBJ2-3; 9 bases are a match to TRBD2. Germline V gene data show CDR1 as SGHTA and CDR2 as FQGNSA. With V trimmed by 0 bases and J by 1 base, 8 bases remained unmatched. This CDR3 is built from 18 residues. CDR3 residues: CASSLAAGGLYGTDTQYF. In nucleotides, the CDR3 is TGTGCCAGCAGCTTAGCGGCGGGGGGGCTTTACGGCACAGATACGCAGTATTTT.

This chain joins TRBV3-1 and TRBJ2-5, with D uncertain. CDR3 length equals 17 residues. The germline CDR1 and CDR2 sequences are LGHDT and YNNKEL (reference sequence). Trimming stripped 4 bases from V and 4 bases from J, with 22 bases between. The CDR3 protein is CASSPSWSYTLGETQYF. In nucleotides, the CDR3 is TGTGCCAGCAGCCCATCCTGGAGTTACACGTTGGGAGAGACCCAGTACTTC.

The chain has TRBV29-1 and TRBJ2-7, with D unresolved. With 5 bases removed from V and 0 bases from J, the gap between germline ends came to 11 bases. CDR3 length: 13 residues. Germline V gene sequence: CDR1 SQVTM, CDR2 ANQGSEA. The CDR3, as DNA: TGCAGCGTTCCAGGACGGAGCTCCTACGAGCAGTACTTC. Its translation: CSVPGRSSYEQYF.

This clonotype was recorded a few times. V and J are TRBV6-5 and TRBJ2-7; D uncertain. Germline CDR1 is MNHEY and CDR2 is SVGAGI. The CDR3 is made up of 14 amino acids. The V gene lost 7 bases and the J gene lost 0 bases, with 13 bases spanning the gap. The CDR3 protein is CASKTTPSSYEQYF. The CDR3 DNA follows: TGTGCCAGCAAAACGACCCCCTCCTCCTACGAGCAGTACTTC.

The CDR3 reads CASSLFPSGETQYF. The CDR3 coding sequence is TGTGCCAGCAGCTTATTCCCTTCGGGGGAGACCCAGTACTTC. The V gene is TRBV11-2, the J gene TRBJ2-5, with D possibly matching TRBD2 (5 bases). The CDR3 contains 14 residues. V was clipped by 2 bases and J by 5 bases, with 12 bases between them. The V gene's germline CDR1 is SGHAT and CDR2 FQNNGV. Drawing the rest from reference TRBV11-2 and TRBJ2-5, the complete variable domain is EAGVAQSPRYKIIEKRQSVAFWCNPISGHATLYWYQQILGQGPKLLIQFQNNGVVDDSQLPKDRFSAERLKGVDSTLKIQPAKLEDSAVYLCASSLFPSGETQYFGPGTRLLVL.